Included here is one TCR beta chain sequence, with context. The antigen remains undetermined. Trimming stripped 7 bases from V and 3 bases from J, with 10 bases between. The length of the CDR3 is 12 residues. Germline V gene data show CDR1 as MGHDK and CDR2 as SYGVNS. This sample is drawn from a study of Graves' ophthalmopathy and Graves' hyperthyroidism. Study as a whole: The blood sample was drawn at first diagnosis and before any treatment.

The authors amplified TCR beta CDR3 regions, and they did so from RNA transcripts for repertoire sequencing. HTBI primers were used in a first-round RT-PCR, which preceded a second-round multiplex PCR. TCRdb fed the multiplex PCR reads into MiXCR, producing one record per CDR3 protein. This sample yields some 47,000 distinct CDR3 sequences, of which 50% are seen a single time; less than 25% belongs to the top ten. Notes on the study in general: Blood samples also showed most expanded thyroid clonotypes exceeding 0.001 frequency. Ophthalmopathy progression was predicted with about 71% sensitivity and around 78% specificity.

The starting material, approximately 10 ml of fresh peripheral blood, provided the PBMCs. The material sequenced was peripheral blood. The sequence was collected from an adult man with Graves' ophthalmopathy. The rearrangement uses TRBV25-1 and TRBJ2-7, with D perhaps TRBD1 (5 bases). The CDR3 nucleotides are TGTGCCAGCATTTCTGGACACTACGAGCAGTACTTC. Translated, it gives CASISGHYEQYF.